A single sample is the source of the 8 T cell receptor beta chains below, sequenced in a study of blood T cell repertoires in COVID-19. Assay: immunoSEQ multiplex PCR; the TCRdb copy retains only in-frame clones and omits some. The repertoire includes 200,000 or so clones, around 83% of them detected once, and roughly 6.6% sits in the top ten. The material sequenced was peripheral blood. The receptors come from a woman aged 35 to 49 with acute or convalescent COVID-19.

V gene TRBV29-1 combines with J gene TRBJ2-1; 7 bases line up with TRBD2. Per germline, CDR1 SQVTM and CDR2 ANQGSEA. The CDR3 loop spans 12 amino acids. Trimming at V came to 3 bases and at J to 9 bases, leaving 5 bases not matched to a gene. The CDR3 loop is CSVDLLATEQFF. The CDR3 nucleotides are TGCAGCGTTGATTTACTAGCGACTGAGCAGTTCTTC.

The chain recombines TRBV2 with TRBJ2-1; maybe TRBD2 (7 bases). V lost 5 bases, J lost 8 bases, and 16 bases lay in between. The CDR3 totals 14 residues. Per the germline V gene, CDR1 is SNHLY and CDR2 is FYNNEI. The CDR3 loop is CASSSVGGHHEQFF. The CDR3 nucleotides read TGTGCCAGCAGTTCAGTGGGGGGGCATCATGAGCAGTTCTTC.

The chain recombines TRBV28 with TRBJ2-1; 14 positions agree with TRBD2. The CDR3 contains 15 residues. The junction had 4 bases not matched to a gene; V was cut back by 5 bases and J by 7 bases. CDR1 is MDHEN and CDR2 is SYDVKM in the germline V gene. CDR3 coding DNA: TGTGCCAGCAGTCGGGGACTAGCGGGAGCGAATGAGCAGTTCTTC. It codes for CASSRGLAGANEQFF.

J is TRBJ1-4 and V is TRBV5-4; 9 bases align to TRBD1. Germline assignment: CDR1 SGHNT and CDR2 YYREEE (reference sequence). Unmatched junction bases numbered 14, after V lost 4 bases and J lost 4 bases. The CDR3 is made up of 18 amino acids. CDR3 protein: CASSRNQMNRGRNEKLFF. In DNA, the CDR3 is TGTGCCAGCAGCCGAAACCAAATGAACAGGGGGCGTAATGAAAAACTGTTTTTT. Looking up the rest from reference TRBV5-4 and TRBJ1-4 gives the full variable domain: ETGVTQSPTHLIKTRGQQVTLRCSSQSGHNTVSWYQQALGQGPQFIFQYYREEENGRGNFPPRFSGLQFPNYSSELNVNALELDDSALYLCASSRNQMNRGRNEKLFFGSGTQLSVL.

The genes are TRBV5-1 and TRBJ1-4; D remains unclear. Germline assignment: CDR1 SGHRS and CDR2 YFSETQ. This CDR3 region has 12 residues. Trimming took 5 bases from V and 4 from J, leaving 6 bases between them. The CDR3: CASRSDNEKLFF. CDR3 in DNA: TGCGCCAGCAGGAGCGATAATGAAAAACTGTTTTTT.

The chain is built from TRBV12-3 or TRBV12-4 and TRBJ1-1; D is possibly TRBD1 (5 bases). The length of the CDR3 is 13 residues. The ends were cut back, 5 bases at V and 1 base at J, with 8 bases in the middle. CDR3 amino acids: CASSVQENTEAFF. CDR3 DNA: TGTGCCAGCAGTGTACAGGAGAACACTGAAGCTTTCTTT.

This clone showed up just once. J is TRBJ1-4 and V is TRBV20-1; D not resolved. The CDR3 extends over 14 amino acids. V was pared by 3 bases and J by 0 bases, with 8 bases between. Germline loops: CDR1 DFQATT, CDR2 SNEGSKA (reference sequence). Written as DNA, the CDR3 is TGCAGTGCTAGTCCCGGAGCAACTAATGAAAAACTGTTTTTT. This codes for CSASPGATNEKLFF.

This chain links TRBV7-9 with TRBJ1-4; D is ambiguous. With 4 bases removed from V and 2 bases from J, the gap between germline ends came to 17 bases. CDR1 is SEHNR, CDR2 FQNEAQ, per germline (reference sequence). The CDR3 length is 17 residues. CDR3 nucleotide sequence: TGTGCCAGCAGCTCGCCGCCGGGGAGGGCGACTAATGAAAAACTGTTTTTT. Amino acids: CASSSPPGRATNEKLFF. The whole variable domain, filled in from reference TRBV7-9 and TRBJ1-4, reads DTGVSQNPRHKITKRGQNVTFRCDPISEHNRLYWYRQTLGQGPEFLTYFQNEAQLEKSRLLSDRFSAERPKGSFSTLEIQRTEQGDSAMYLCASSSPPGRATNEKLFFGSGTQLSVL.